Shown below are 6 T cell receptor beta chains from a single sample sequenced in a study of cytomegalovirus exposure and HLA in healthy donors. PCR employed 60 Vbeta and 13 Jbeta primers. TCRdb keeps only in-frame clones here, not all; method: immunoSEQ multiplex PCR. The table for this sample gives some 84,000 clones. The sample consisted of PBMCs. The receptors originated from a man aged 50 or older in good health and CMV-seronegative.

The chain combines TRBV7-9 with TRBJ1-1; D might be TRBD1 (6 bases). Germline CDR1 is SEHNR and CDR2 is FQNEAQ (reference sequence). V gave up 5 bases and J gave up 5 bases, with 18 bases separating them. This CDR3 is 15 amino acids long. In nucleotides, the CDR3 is TGTGCCAGCAGCACTCGGGGGGGCAGGAGTACTGAAGCTTTCTTT. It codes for CASSTRGGRSTEAFF.

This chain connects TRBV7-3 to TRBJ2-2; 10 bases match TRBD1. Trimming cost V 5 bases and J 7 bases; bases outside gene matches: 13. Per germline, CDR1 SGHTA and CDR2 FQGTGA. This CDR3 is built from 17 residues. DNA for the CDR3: TGTGCCAGCAGCCTCCCGGGACAGGGGCTCGCGGTCGGGGAGCTGTTTTTT. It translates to CASSLPGQGLAVGELFF.

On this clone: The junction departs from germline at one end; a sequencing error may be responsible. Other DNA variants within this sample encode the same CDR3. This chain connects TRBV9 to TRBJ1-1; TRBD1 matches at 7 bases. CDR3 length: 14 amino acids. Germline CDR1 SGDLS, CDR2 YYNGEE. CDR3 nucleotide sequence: TGTGCCAGCACCCGAAGCAGGGGGAACACTGAGGCTTTCTTT. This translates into CASTRSRGNTEAFF.

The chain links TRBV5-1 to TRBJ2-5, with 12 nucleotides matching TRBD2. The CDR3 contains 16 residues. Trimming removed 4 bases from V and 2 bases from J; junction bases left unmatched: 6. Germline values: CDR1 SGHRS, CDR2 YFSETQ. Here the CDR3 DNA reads TGCGCCAGCAGCCCTGGAGGACTAGCGGGGCAAGAGACCCAGTACTTC. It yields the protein CASSPGGLAGQETQYF.

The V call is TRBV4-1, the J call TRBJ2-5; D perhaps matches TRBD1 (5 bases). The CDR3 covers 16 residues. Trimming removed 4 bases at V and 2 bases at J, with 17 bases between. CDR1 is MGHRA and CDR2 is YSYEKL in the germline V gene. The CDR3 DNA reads TGCGCCAGCAGCCCTTTCGAAGGGGCACCTCAAGAGACCCAGTACTTC. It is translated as CASSPFEGAPQETQYF.

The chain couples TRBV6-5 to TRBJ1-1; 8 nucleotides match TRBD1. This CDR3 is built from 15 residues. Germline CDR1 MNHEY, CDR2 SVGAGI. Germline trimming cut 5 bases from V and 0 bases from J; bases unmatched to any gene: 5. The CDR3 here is CASSPWTGMNTEAFF. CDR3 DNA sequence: TGTGCCAGCAGTCCCTGGACAGGGATGAACACTGAAGCTTTCTTT.